This T cell receptor beta chain stems from a study of T cell responses to AZD1222 COVID-19 vaccine. Study-wide results and limits: Only six or seven AZD1222 recipients were seropositive at baseline. Vaccination with two AZD1222 doses was followed by a rise in Spike-specific TCR breadth and depth. The study found vaccine-associated CD4 TCRs spanning spike, dominant at 160-218 and 743-854. White British donors predominated, females outnumbered males, and clonal diversity was possibly underestimated.

Germline V CDR1 and CDR2: SGHKS, YYEKEE (reference sequence). CDR3 length: 14 amino acids. Trimming removed 4 bases from V and 0 bases from J, with 8 bases in between. TCRdb's copy holds only in-frame clones and misses some; the assay was immunoSEQ multiplex PCR. Of some 130,000 clones listed, 80% to 95% are singletons. Comment on this clone: Antigen: not known.

This clonotype was obtained from an adult who received the AZD1222 COVID-19 vaccine. The chain carries TRBV5-5 and TRBJ1-5; D uncertain. Sequences were derived from peripheral blood, sampled 28 days after the second AZD1222 dose. This CDR3 is CASSRTDSNQPQHF. CDR3 DNA sequence: TGTGCCAGCAGCCGAACAGATAGCAATCAGCCCCAGCATTTT. Variable domain in full (rest from reference TRBV5-5 and TRBJ1-5): DAGVTQSPTHLIKTRGQQVTLRCSPISGHKSVSWYQQVLGQGPQFIFQYYEKEERGRGNFPDRFSARQFPNYSSELNVNALLLGDSALYLCASSRTDSNQPQHFGDGTRLSIL.